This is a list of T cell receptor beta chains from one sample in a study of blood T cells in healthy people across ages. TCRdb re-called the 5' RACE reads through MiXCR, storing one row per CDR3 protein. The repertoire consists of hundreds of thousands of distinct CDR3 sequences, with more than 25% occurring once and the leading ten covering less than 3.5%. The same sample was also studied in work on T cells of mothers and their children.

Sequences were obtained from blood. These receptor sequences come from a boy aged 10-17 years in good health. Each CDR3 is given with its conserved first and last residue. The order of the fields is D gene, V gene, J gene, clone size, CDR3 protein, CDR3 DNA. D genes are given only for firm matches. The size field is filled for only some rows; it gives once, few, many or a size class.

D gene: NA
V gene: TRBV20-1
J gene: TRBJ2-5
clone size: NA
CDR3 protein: CSARVLETQCF
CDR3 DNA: TGCAGTGCTAGAGTTCTAGAGACCCAGTGCTTC

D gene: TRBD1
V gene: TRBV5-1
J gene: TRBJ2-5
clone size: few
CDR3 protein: CASSLAGQMETQYF
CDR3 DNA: TGCGCCAGCAGCTTGGCGGGACAGATGGAGACCCAGTACTTC

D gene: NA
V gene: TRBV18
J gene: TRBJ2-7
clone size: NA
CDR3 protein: CASSRAGNTHGEQYF
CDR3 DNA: TGTGCCAGCTCAAGGGCCGGGAACACCCACGGCGAGCAGTACTTC

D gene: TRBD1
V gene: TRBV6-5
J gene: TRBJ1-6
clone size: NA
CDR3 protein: CASSSSGQGGSPLHF
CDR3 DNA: TGTGCCAGCAGTTCGTCGGGACAGGGAGGATCACCCCTCCACTTT

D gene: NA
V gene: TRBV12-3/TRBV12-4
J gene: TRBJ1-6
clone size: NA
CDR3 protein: CASSLRPGSVSPLHF
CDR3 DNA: TGTGCCAGCAGTTTACGTCCAGGTTCGGTTTCACCCCTCCACTTT

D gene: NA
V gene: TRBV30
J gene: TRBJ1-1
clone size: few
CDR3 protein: CAWGSSRDTEAFF
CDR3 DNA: TGTGCCTGGGGCTCCTCTAGGGACACTGAAGCTTTCTTT

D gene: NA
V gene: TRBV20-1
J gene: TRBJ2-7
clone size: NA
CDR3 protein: CSASGPFGEQYF
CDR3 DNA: TGCAGTGCTAGTGGGCCGTTCGGCGAGCAGTACTTC

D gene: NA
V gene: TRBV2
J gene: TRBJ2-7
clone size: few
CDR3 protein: CASSEVMARWEYF
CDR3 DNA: TGTGCCAGCAGTGAAGTGATGGCGCGCTGGGAGTACTTC

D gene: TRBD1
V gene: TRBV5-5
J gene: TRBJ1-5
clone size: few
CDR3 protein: CASSRQGRSDNQPQHF
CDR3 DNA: TGTGCCAGCAGCCGACAGGGTCGGTCCGACAATCAGCCCCAGCATTTT

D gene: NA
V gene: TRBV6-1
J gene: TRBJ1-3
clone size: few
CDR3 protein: CASSGVISGNTIYF
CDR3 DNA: TGTGCCAGCAGTGGAGTCATCTCTGGAAACACCATATATTTT

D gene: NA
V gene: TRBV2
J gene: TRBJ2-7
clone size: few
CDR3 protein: CASSEKSRGLAYEQYF
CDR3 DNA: TGTGCCAGCAGTGAAAAGAGCAGGGGCCTTGCCTACGAGCAGTACTTC

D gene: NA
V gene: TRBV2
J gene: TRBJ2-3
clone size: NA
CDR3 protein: CASSEEAGRPDTQYF
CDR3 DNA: TGTGCCAGCAGTGAAGAGGCGGGGCGGCCAGATACGCAGTATTTT

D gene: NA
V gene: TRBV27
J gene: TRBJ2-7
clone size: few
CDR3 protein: CASSLAAGQGYYEQYF
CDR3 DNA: TGTGCCAGCAGTTTAGCCGCAGGGCAGGGGTACTACGAGCAGTACTTC

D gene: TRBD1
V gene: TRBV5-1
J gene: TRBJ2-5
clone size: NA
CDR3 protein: CASSLGYRGQETQYF
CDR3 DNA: TGCGCCAGCAGCCTGGGGTACAGGGGACAAGAGACCCAGTACTTC

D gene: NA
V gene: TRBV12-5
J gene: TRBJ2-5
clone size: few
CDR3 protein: CASGLVLNQETQYF
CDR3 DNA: TGTGCTAGTGGTTTGGTTTTAAACCAAGAGACCCAGTACTTC

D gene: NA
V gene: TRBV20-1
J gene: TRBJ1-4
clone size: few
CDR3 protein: CSATVGVVTNEKLFF
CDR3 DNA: TGCAGTGCCACCGTGGGGGTTGTAACTAATGAAAAACTGTTTTTT

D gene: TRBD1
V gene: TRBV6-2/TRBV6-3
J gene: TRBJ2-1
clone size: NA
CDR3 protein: CASSPTGTGFFNEQFF
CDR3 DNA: TGTGCCAGCAGTCCAACCGGGACAGGTTTTTTCAATGAGCAGTTCTTC

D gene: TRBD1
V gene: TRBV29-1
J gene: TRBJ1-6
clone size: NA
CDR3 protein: CSVGGTANSPLHF
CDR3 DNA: TGCAGCGTTGGCGGGACAGCAAATTCACCCCTCCACTTT

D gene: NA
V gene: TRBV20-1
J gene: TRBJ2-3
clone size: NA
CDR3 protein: CSAFPLPQALLRASTDTQYF
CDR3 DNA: TGCAGTGCCTTCCCTTTGCCCCAGGCCCTCCTTCGTGCTAGCACAGATACGCAGTATTTT

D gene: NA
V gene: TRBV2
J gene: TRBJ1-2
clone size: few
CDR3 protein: CASSADGQFGYTF
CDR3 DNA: TGTGCCAGCAGTGCCGACGGGCAGTTTGGCTACACCTTC

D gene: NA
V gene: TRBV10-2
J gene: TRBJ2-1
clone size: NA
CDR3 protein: CASSVSGLNEQFF
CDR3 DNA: TGCGCCAGCAGTGTAAGCGGACTTAATGAGCAGTTCTTC

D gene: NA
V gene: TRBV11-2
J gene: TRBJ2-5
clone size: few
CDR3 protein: CASSIGHLQETQYF
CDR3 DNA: TGTGCCAGCAGCATAGGACACTTACAAGAGACCCAGTACTTC

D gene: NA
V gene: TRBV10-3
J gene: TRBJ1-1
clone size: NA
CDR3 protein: CAIRLRGDIEAFF
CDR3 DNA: TGTGCCATCAGGCTGAGGGGAGACATTGAAGCTTTCTTT

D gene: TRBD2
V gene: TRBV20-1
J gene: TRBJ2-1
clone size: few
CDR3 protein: CSASIGLAEITNNEQFF
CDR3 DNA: TGCAGTGCTAGTATCGGACTAGCGGAAATCACAAACAATGAGCAGTTCTTC

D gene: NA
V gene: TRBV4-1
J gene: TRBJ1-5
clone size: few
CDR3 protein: CASSLAETKYQPQHF
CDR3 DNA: TGCGCCAGCAGCCTGGCCGAGACTAAGTATCAGCCCCAGCATTTT

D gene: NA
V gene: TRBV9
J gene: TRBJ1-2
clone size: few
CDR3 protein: CASRRGDNYGYTF
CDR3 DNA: TGTGCCAGCAGGAGGGGGGATAACTATGGCTACACCTTC

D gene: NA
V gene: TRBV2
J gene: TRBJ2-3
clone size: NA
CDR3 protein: CASSPGSTPDTQYF
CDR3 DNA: TGTGCCAGCAGTCCTGGCAGTACCCCGGATACGCAGTATTTT

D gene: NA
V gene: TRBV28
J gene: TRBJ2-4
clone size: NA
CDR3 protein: CASSFRSDIQYF
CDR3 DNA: TGTGCCAGCAGTTTCAGGAGCGACATTCAGTACTTC

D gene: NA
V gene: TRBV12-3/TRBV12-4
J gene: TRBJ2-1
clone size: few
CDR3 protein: CASSEFKYNEQFF
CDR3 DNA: TGTGCCAGCAGCGAATTCAAGTACAATGAGCAGTTCTTC

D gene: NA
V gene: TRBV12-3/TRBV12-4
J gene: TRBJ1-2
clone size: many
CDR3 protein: CASSLGKNYGYTF
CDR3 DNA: TGTGCCAGCAGTTTAGGCAAAAACTATGGCTACACCTTC

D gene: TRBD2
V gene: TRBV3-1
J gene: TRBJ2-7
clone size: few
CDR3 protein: CASSQSGLGLYEQYF
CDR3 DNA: TGTGCCAGCAGCCAATCGGGACTAGGGCTCTACGAGCAGTACTTC